The next 22 T cell receptor beta chains were all read from a single sample in a study of cytotoxic CD8 clonotypes in ibrutinib-treated CLL. TCRdb keeps only in-frame clones here, not all; method: immunoSEQ multiplex PCR. Among 270,000 or so clones listed, roughly four fifths were seen once. The sample in question was PBMCs, obtained at disease progression, from a patient treated with ibrutinib. The receptors stem from a human donor with chronic lymphocytic leukemia.

The chain carries TRBV21-1 and TRBJ2-5; the table gives TRBD1 as D, unverified against the DNA. TRBV21-1 is a pseudogene. The CDR3 has 13 residues. The CDR3 loop reads CASPNTPKSTQYF. DNA of the CDR3: TGTGCCAGCCCCAACACCCCCAAGTCGACCCAGTACTTC.

The genes are TRBV21-1 and TRBJ2-5; whether TRBD1, the table's D call, matches the DNA was not checked. TRBV21-1 is listed as a pseudogene. The CDR3 contains 21 residues. The CDR3 DNA sequence: TGTGCCAGCAGCAAAATAGGTGACAGGGGGATGGTAGCGGGCTTCCAAGAGACCCAGTACTTC. It yields the protein CASSKIGDRGMVAGFQETQYF.

This chain links TRBV7-6 with TRBJ2-1; 15 bases map to TRBD2. V dropped 4 bases and J dropped 10; count of bases not matched to a gene: 5. Germline lookup yields CDR1 SGHVS and CDR2 FNYEAQ. This CDR3 has 15 residues. CDR3 in DNA: TGTGCCAGCAGCTCGGGACTAGCGGGGGGTGACGAGCAGTTCTTC. Protein product: CASSSGLAGGDEQFF.

The chain couples TRBV7-8 to TRBJ2-3; 7 bases align to TRBD2. The junction had 3 bases not matched to a gene; V was cut back by 5 bases and J by 1 base. This CDR3 comprises 14 residues. Per the germline V gene, CDR1 is SGHVS and CDR2 is FQNEAQ. As DNA, the CDR3 is TGTGCCAGCAGCCAGCGGGGAGGCACAGATACGCAGTATTTT. This translates into CASSQRGGTDTQYF.

This clone was detected once. The chain carries TRBV6-6 and TRBJ1-6, with a weak D call TRBD1 (6 bases). Germline V gene lookup returns CDR1 MNHNY and CDR2 SVGAGI (reference sequence). This CDR3 spans 14 amino acids. V lost 3 bases and J 6 bases, leaving 9 bases between the germline ends. CDR3 protein: CASSYDRSNSPLHF. The CDR3 nucleotides read TGTGCCAGCAGTTATGACAGGAGTAATTCACCCCTCCACTTT.

This clone was counted between two and nine times. The chain links TRBV27 to TRBJ2-2, with 14 bases aligning to TRBD2. The CDR3 sequence is 19 residues long. Trimming cost V 0 bases and J 6 bases; bases outside gene matches: 9. Germline V lookup: CDR1 MNHEY, CDR2 SMNVEV (reference sequence). The CDR3 loop reads CASSLSTPGLAGVPGELFF. In nucleotides, the CDR3 is TGTGCCAGCAGTTTATCGACCCCGGGACTAGCGGGAGTTCCCGGGGAGCTGTTTTTT.

The rearrangement links TRBV27 to TRBJ1-1; tentatively, D is TRBD1 (5 bases). Per the germline V gene, CDR1 is MNHEY and CDR2 is SMNVEV (reference sequence). This CDR3 spans 14 amino acids. V was clipped by 7 bases and J by 6 bases, with 18 bases between them. CDR3 DNA: TGTGCCAGCACAGCAAGGGGAGGAAAGGCTGAAGCTTTCTTT. Translating gives CASTARGGKAEAFF.

CDR3: CSVETDRVETQYF. The CDR3 DNA sequence: TGCAGCGTTGAAACTGATAGGGTTGAGACCCAGTACTTC. V is TRBV29-1 and J is TRBJ2-5; D is uncertain. V was trimmed by 2 bases and J by 5 bases, leaving 12 bases between them. The germline CDR1 and CDR2 sequences are SQVTM and ANQGSEA. The length of the CDR3 is 13 residues.

The V gene is TRBV29-1, the J gene TRBJ2-2, with TRBD2 matching over 11 bases. This CDR3 spans 14 amino acids. The V gene end was trimmed by 7 bases and the J gene end by 2 bases; junction bases not matched to a gene: 3. From germline, CDR1 is SQVTM and CDR2 ANQGSEA. The CDR3 reads CSATSGRNTGELFF. Written as DNA, the CDR3 is TGCAGCGCAACTAGCGGGAGAAACACCGGGGAGCTGTTTTTT.

This clone has only one observation. The CDR3 nucleotides are TGTGCCAGTAGTATACGGGCAGGGCAGTCCTACGAGCAGTACTTC. This translates into CASSIRAGQSYEQYF. J is TRBJ2-7 and V is TRBV19, with D tentatively TRBD1 (5 bases). The ends were cut back, 2 bases at V and 1 base at J, with 12 bases in the middle. This CDR3 spans 15 amino acids. CDR1 LNHDA and CDR2 SQIVND come from the germline V gene (reference sequence). Looking up the rest from reference TRBV19 and TRBJ2-7 gives the full variable domain: DGGITQSPKYLFRKEGQNVTLSCEQNLNHDAMYWYRQDPGQGLRLIYYSQIVNDFQKGDIAEGYSVSREKKESFPLTVTSAQKNPTAFYLCASSIRAGQSYEQYFGPGTRLTVT.

The CDR3 sequence: CSVARNRGDHEQYF. The CDR3 DNA reads as TGCAGCGTTGCGAGAAATCGAGGGGACCACGAGCAGTACTTC. V is TRBV29-1 and J is TRBJ2-7; D may correspond to TRBD1 or TRBD2 (5 bases each). V lost 4 bases to trimming and J lost 5 bases, with 18 bases between them. This CDR3 is 14 amino acids long. The germline gives CDR1 SQVTM, CDR2 ANQGSEA.

The DNA of the CDR3 is TGTGCCAGCAGTTACGGCATAAGCTCCTACAATGAGCAGTTCTTC. This encodes CASSYGISSYNEQFF. The chain has TRBV6-5 and TRBJ2-1, with no clear D. The CDR3 totals 15 residues. Germline values: CDR1 MNHEY, CDR2 SVGAGI. V was cut by 2 bases and J by 0 bases, with 8 bases left in between.

The chain recombines TRBV2 with TRBJ2-6; 12 bases fit TRBD1. CDR3 length equals 17 residues. The germline CDR1 and CDR2 sequences are SNHLY and FYNNEI. V was clipped by 6 bases and J by 4 bases; unmatched bases: 7. CDR3 loop: CASRTGTGGSGANVLTF. CDR3 DNA sequence: TGTGCCAGCAGGACCGGGACAGGGGGCTCCGGGGCCAACGTCCTGACTTTC.

This clone was recorded a few times. The rearrangement joins TRBV10-2 to TRBJ2-1, with 7 bases fitting TRBD2. This CDR3 spans 13 amino acids. The V gene's germline CDR1 is WSHSY and CDR2 SAAADI. The V gene end was trimmed by 8 bases and the J gene end by 6 bases; junction bases not matched to a gene: 7. The CDR3 sequence: CASRGTKSNEQFF. The CDR3 DNA is TGCGCCAGCCGAGGGACTAAAAGCAATGAGCAGTTCTTC.

The chain joins TRBV27 to TRBJ2-5, with 10 bases aligning to TRBD2. The CDR3 is made up of 15 amino acids. Trimming cost V 1 base and J 5 bases; bases outside gene matches: 4. From germline, CDR1 is MNHEY and CDR2 SMNVEV (reference sequence). The CDR3 here is CASSLWSSGSETQYF. The CDR3 DNA sequence: TGTGCCAGCAGTTTATGGTCTAGCGGGAGTGAGACCCAGTACTTC.

J is TRBJ1-2 and V is TRBV28; no clear D. Germline CDR1 MDHEN, CDR2 SYDVKM. This CDR3 is built from 13 residues. V shed 1 base and J shed 3 bases, with 6 bases lying between them. Here the CDR3 reads CASSLFQDYGYTF. The CDR3 nucleotides are TGTGCCAGCAGTTTATTTCAAGACTATGGCTACACCTTC.

The V and J genes are TRBV27 and TRBJ1-2, with D possibly matching TRBD1 (6 bases). Trimming cost V 7 bases and J 7 bases, with 10 bases left between them. CDR3 size: 11 residues. Germline V gene sequence: CDR1 MNHEY, CDR2 SMNVEV (reference sequence). The CDR3 loop reads CASIFRGGYTF. The CDR3 DNA follows: TGTGCCAGCATCTTCAGGGGTGGCTACACCTTC.

This chain connects TRBV6-1 to TRBJ2-2, with 7 bases aligning to TRBD1. The CDR3 covers 14 residues. With 6 bases clipped from V and 3 bases from J, the junction kept 4 bases outside the gene matches. Germline-derived CDR1 and CDR2 are MNHNS and SASEGT. The CDR3 sequence: CASSPGQYTGELFF. DNA for the CDR3: TGTGCCAGCAGCCCGGGACAGTACACCGGGGAGCTGTTTTTT.

This clone was observed a single time. This rearrangement joins TRBV4-3 to TRBJ2-7, with D perhaps matching TRBD2 (5 bases). Looked up from germline, CDR1 is LGHNA and CDR2 is YSLEER. V was clipped by 0 bases and J by 3 bases, with 15 bases between them. CDR3 length equals 16 residues. This CDR3 reads CASSQDLAWGDYEQYF. CDR3 nucleotides: TGCGCCAGCAGCCAAGATCTGGCCTGGGGAGACTACGAGCAGTACTTC.

The J gene is TRBJ1-2, the V gene TRBV7-9; D call uncertain. Germline CDR1 SEHNR, CDR2 FQNEAQ (reference sequence). The CDR3 extends over 15 amino acids. The V and J ends lost 5 bases and 7 bases respectively, with 20 bases between them. The CDR3 coding sequence is TGTGCCAGCAGCGTGGATGGTCCTTACCCGAGTGGCTACACCTTC. Translation: CASSVDGPYPSGYTF.

This chain uses TRBV7-8 with TRBJ1-5, with D possibly TRBD1 on 6 matching bases. This CDR3 contains 18 residues. Germline CDR1 reads SGHVS; CDR2 reads FQNEAQ. V lost 1 base and J 1 base, leaving 17 bases between the germline ends. CDR3 bases: TGTGCCAGCAGCTTAGGACAGGTCCTGTCCCCGAGCAATCAGCCCCAGCATTTT. It codes for CASSLGQVLSPSNQPQHF.

Details on this clone: This specimen includes other DNA sequences encoding the same CDR3. The rearrangement links TRBV5-1 to TRBJ2-5; weak D call: TRBD1 (5 bases). The germline V gene encodes CDR1 SGHRS and CDR2 YFSETQ. The CDR3 contains 13 residues. Trimming shortened V by 0 bases and J by 5 bases, and 8 bases separated the two germline ends. CDR3 bases: TGCGCCAGCAGCTTGGGGGGCCGGGAGACCCAGTACTTC. It specifies CASSLGGRETQYF.